A single sample gave rise to the 10 T cell receptor beta chains below, sequenced in a study of neoadjuvant anti-PD-1 for oral cavity cancer. Sequencing used immunoSEQ multiplex PCR; TCRdb keeps in-frame clones, though not all of them. Among about 8,000 clones listed, under 80% were seen once. Stated time point: after neoadjuvant nivolumab, at surgical resection. The specimen was PBMCs, collected after nivolumab (anti-PD-1) treatment. Receptor source: a person between 40 and 85 years old with oral cavity squamous cell carcinoma.

This chain connects TRBV11-2 to TRBJ2-7; D is unclear. V gave up 5 bases and J gave up 0 bases, with 14 bases separating them. CDR3 length: 15 residues. Germline assignment: CDR1 SGHAT and CDR2 FQNNGV. CDR3 in amino acids: CASSPRTRSSYEQYF. Here the CDR3 DNA reads TGTGCCAGCAGCCCGAGGACCCGGAGCTCCTACGAGCAGTACTTC.

This chain uses TRBV7-2 with TRBJ2-1, with D possibly being TRBD1 or TRBD2 (6 bases each). CDR3 length: 17 residues. V dropped 5 bases and J dropped 4 bases, with 21 bases sitting between them. Germline V gene sequence: CDR1 SGHTA, CDR2 FQGNSA. The chain's CDR3 is CASSPSSIGGLYNEQFF. CDR3 sequence (DNA): TGTGCCAGCAGCCCCTCCTCCATTGGGGGGCTGTACAATGAGCAGTTCTTC. Looking up the rest from reference TRBV7-2 and TRBJ2-1 gives the full variable domain: GAGVSQSPSNKVTEKGKDVELRCDPISGHTALYWYRQSLGQGLEFLIYFQGNSAPDKSGLPSDRFSAERTGGSVSTLTIQRTQQEDSAVYLCASSPSSIGGLYNEQFFGPGTRLTVL.

The chain recombines TRBV5-6 with TRBJ2-7; maybe TRBD1 (6 bases). The CDR3 runs to 14 residues. From germline, CDR1 is SGHDT and CDR2 YYEEEE. V gave up 5 bases and J gave up 3 bases, with 15 bases separating them. Here the CDR3 reads CASSLQGINYEQYF. In DNA, the CDR3 is TGTGCCAGCAGTTTACAGGGTATTAACTACGAGCAGTACTTC.

The genes are TRBV4-3 and TRBJ1-2; D gene unclear. The CDR3 runs to 17 residues. Germline V gene data show CDR1 as LGHNA and CDR2 as YSLEER. V was cut by 0 bases and J by 0 bases, with 14 bases left in between. The CDR3 coding sequence is TGCGCCAGCAGCCAAGAAAGGGCGGCACCTACTAACTATGGCTACACCTTC. Translation: CASSQERAAPTNYGYTF.

The genes are TRBV27 and TRBJ2-1; 7 bases fit TRBD1. Germline V gene data show CDR1 as MNHEY and CDR2 as SMNVEV (reference sequence). This CDR3 comprises 13 residues. V lost 6 bases, J lost 9 bases, and 8 bases stayed unmatched. The CDR3: CASRPSPGGEQFF. CDR3 nucleotides: TGTGCCAGCAGACCCTCACCAGGGGGTGAGCAGTTCTTC.

In its sample, this clone was seen a few times. The genes are TRBV7-9 and TRBJ2-7, with 8 bases aligning to TRBD1. The trim removed 5 bases at V and 2 bases at J, leaving 11 bases unmatched. This CDR3 comprises 16 residues. From germline, CDR1 is SEHNR and CDR2 FQNEAQ (reference sequence). CDR3 sequence (DNA): TGTGCCAGCAGCCCAGAGACAGGGGTAACCCCCTACGAGCAGTACTTC. Its protein product is CASSPETGVTPYEQYF.

The chain uses TRBV2 and TRBJ2-2; the match to TRBD1 covers 9 bases. The CDR3 runs to 15 residues. The junction had 4 bases not matched to a gene; V was cut back by 7 bases and J by 1 base. Germline V CDR1 and CDR2: SNHLY, FYNNEI. CDR3 residues: CASTKDRGNTGELFF. DNA for the CDR3: TGTGCCAGCACGAAGGACAGGGGGAACACCGGGGAGCTGTTTTTT. The full variable domain, in which reference TRBV2 and TRBJ2-2 provide the parts outside the CDR3, is EPEVTQTPSHQVTQMGQEVILRCVPISNHLYFYWYRQILGQKVEFLVSFYNNEISEKSEIFDDQFSVERPDGSNFTLKIRSTKLEDSAMYFCASTKDRGNTGELFFGEGSRLTVL.

This clone has more than one count but fewer than ten. The CDR3 sequence: CASSFTPAELFF. CDR3 in DNA: TGTGCCAGCAGCTTCACGCCTGCGGAGCTGTTTTTT. J is TRBJ2-2 and V is TRBV7-9; D remains unclear. CDR1 is SEHNR, CDR2 FQNEAQ, per germline (reference sequence). Trimming took 3 bases from V and 10 from J, leaving 9 bases between them. The CDR3 spans 12 residues.

In this sample, this clone turned up once. The genes are TRBV7-9 and TRBJ2-6, with D uncertain. With 6 bases removed from V and 4 bases from J, the gap between germline ends came to 7 bases. The CDR3 is made up of 13 amino acids. CDR1 is SEHNR and CDR2 is FQNEAQ in the germline V gene (reference sequence). The chain's CDR3 is CASSFFGANVLTF. Here the CDR3 DNA reads TGTGCCAGCAGTTTCTTCGGGGCCAACGTCCTGACTTTC.

This chain joins TRBV7-2 and TRBJ1-5; D is ambiguous. The V gene lost 2 bases and the J gene lost 2 bases, with 10 bases spanning the gap. The CDR3 extends over 15 amino acids. The germline CDR1 and CDR2 sequences are SGHTA and FQGNSA. DNA for the CDR3: TGTGCCAGCAGCTTATGGACCGAGGGCAATCAGCCCCAGCATTTT. Its translation: CASSLWTEGNQPQHF.